A single sample gave rise to the 12 T cell receptor beta chains below, sequenced in a study of T cells after yellow fever vaccination. TCRdb called the 5' RACE reads again in MiXCR, with one record for every CDR3 protein. The data show about 580,000 distinct CDR3 sequences, with around a sixth seen just once and around 16% held by the top ten. Source: PBMCs, taken around 5 days after the first yellow fever vaccination. Receptors were obtained from a man aged 18 to 35 who received the YFV17D yellow fever vaccine.

The chain has TRBV12-3 or TRBV12-4 and TRBJ1-6; 8 bases fit TRBD1. The CDR3 has 17 amino acids. Trimming cost V 6 bases and J 5 bases; bases outside gene matches: 12. The CDR3 loop is CASSPRPLQGDNSPLHF. Written as DNA, the CDR3 is TGTGCCAGCAGCCCGAGGCCCCTACAGGGGGATAATTCACCCCTCCACTTT.

This clonotype has a count of ten or more. The chain recombines TRBV5-1 with TRBJ1-6; a weak D match, TRBD1 (6 bases). Germline CDR1 and CDR2: SGHRS and YFSETQ. V was clipped by 1 base and J by 10 bases, with 12 bases between them. This CDR3 has 14 amino acids. The DNA of the CDR3 is TGCGCCAGCAGCTTGTCAGGGGTATCCTCACCCCTCCACTTT. It specifies CASSLSGVSSPLHF.

This clonotype was seen a single time. The rearrangement joins TRBV2 to TRBJ1-5, with 8 bases that match TRBD1. With 3 bases clipped from V and 3 bases from J, the junction kept 4 bases outside the gene matches. Germline V CDR1 and CDR2: SNHLY, FYNNEI. The CDR3 extends over 15 amino acids. The CDR3 loop reads CASSDVQGANQPQHF. Written as DNA, the CDR3 is TGTGCCAGCAGTGATGTCCAGGGGGCCAATCAGCCCCAGCATTTT.

The V and J genes are TRBV5-1 and TRBJ1-2; D is uncertain. With 2 bases removed from V and 0 bases from J, the gap between germline ends came to 8 bases. Germline-derived CDR1 and CDR2 are SGHRS and YFSETQ. CDR3 length equals 14 residues. CDR3 DNA: TGCGCCAGCAGCTTTGACAAAGCTAACTATGGCTACACCTTC. It translates to CASSFDKANYGYTF.

V is TRBV29-1 and J is TRBJ2-5; 10 bases line up with TRBD2. V lost 6 bases to trimming and J lost 4 bases; unmatched junction nucleotides: 5. This CDR3 has 13 amino acids. Germline loops: CDR1 SQVTM, CDR2 ANQGSEA. CDR3 DNA: TGCAGCGTAGCCGGGACTAGCGCAGAGACCCAGTACTTC. It translates to CSVAGTSAETQYF.

This clonotype was seen only a few times. This chain uses TRBV11-2 with TRBJ1-6, with TRBD1 matching 7 bases. Germline V gene lookup returns CDR1 SGHAT and CDR2 FQNNGV. The CDR3 has 11 residues. The trim removed 5 bases at V and 17 bases at J, leaving 6 bases unmatched. The DNA for the CDR3 is TGTGCCAGCAGCCCAGGGGGGACCTTCCACTTT. It encodes CASSPGGTFHF.

As DNA, the CDR3 is TGCAGTGCTAGATCTCAGGGGGCCCGGGGTGAGACCCAGTACTTC. Translated, it gives CSARSQGARGETQYF. The rearrangement links TRBV20-1 to TRBJ2-5; 8 nucleotides line up with TRBD1. The trim removed 2 bases at V and 5 bases at J, leaving 10 bases unmatched. The germline CDR1 and CDR2 sequences are DFQATT and SNEGSKA (reference sequence). There are 15 residues in the CDR3.

The chain joins TRBV20-1 to TRBJ2-2, with 8 positions matching TRBD1. Germline trimming cut 6 bases from V and 2 bases from J; bases unmatched to any gene: 5. CDR3 length equals 14 residues. Germline V gives CDR1 DFQATT, CDR2 SNEGSKA (reference sequence). The CDR3 loop reads CSAFDRGNTGELFF. For the CDR3, the DNA is TGCAGTGCATTTGACAGGGGTAACACCGGGGAGCTGTTTTTT.

The genes are TRBV20-1 and TRBJ1-2; no firm D call. CDR3 length equals 14 residues. With 0 bases removed from V and 4 bases from J, the gap between germline ends came to 12 bases. Looked up from germline, CDR1 is DFQATT and CDR2 is SNEGSKA (reference sequence). CDR3 coding DNA: TGCAGTGCTAGAGAGGCCCGGGAGGCCTATGGCTACACCTTC. This translates into CSAREAREAYGYTF.

This clonotype occurred many times. The V call is TRBV18, the J call TRBJ2-5; 8 bases are shared with TRBD2. The CDR3 sequence is 15 residues long. Trimming took 1 base from V and 0 from J; bases not matched to a gene: 1. Germline V lookup: CDR1 KGHSH, CDR2 LQKENI. The DNA for the CDR3 is TGTGCCAGCTCACCACGGCGGGGGGACCAAGAGACCCAGTACTTC. It translates to CASSPRRGDQETQYF.

V is TRBV10-3 and J is TRBJ2-3; 8 bases are shared with TRBD2. The V gene's germline CDR1 is ENHRY and CDR2 SYGVKD. The length of the CDR3 is 15 residues. The V gene end was trimmed by 2 bases and the J gene end by 4 bases; junction bases not matched to a gene: 5. CDR3 sequence: CAISERGGLADTQYF. The CDR3, as DNA: TGTGCCATCAGTGAGCGGGGGGGCCTGGCAGATACGCAGTATTTT.

This rearrangement joins TRBV2 to TRBJ2-4, with D perhaps assigned TRBD1 or TRBD2 (5 bases each). Trimming removed 5 bases at V and 5 bases at J, with 10 bases between. The V gene's germline CDR1 is SNHLY and CDR2 FYNNEI. The CDR3 totals 13 residues. This chain's CDR3 is CASSRDVENIQYF. In DNA form, the CDR3 reads TGTGCCAGCAGTAGGGACGTCGAAAACATTCAGTACTTC.